Presented here are 23 T cell receptor beta chains from one specimen sequenced in a study of blood T cell repertoires in COVID-19. The table came from immunoSEQ multiplex PCR; TCRdb's copy has only in-frame clones and leaves some out. The table includes about 130,000 clones, about 85% detected once. Sequenced input: peripheral blood. These receptors were obtained from a woman older than 75 with acute or convalescent COVID-19.

The chain recombines TRBV5-1 with TRBJ1-6; D might be TRBD1 (5 bases). Germline-derived CDR1 and CDR2 are SGHRS and YFSETQ. CDR3 length: 15 residues. V lost 5 bases to trimming and J lost 6 bases, with 15 bases between them. CDR3 region: CASRLSQGGNSPLHF. As DNA, the CDR3 is TGCGCCAGCAGGCTCTCCCAGGGTGGTAATTCACCCCTCCACTTT. The variable domain in full, with the rest retrieved from reference TRBV5-1 and TRBJ1-6, is KAGVTQTPRYLIKTRGQQVTLSCSPISGHRSVSWYQQTPGQGLQFLFEYFSETQRNKGNFPGRFSGRQFSNSRSEMNVSTLELGDSALYLCASRLSQGGNSPLHFGNGTRLTVT.

This rearrangement joins TRBV5-1 to TRBJ1-1, with a tentative D call TRBD1 (6 bases). Per the germline V gene, CDR1 is SGHRS and CDR2 is YFSETQ. V was clipped by 9 bases and J by 0 bases, with 12 bases between them. This CDR3 is 13 amino acids long. CDR3 in amino acids: CATKRDMNTEAFF. The CDR3 DNA sequence: TGCGCCACAAAGCGGGACATGAACACTGAAGCTTTCTTT. The full variable domain, with the rest looked up from reference TRBV5-1 and TRBJ1-1, is KAGVTQTPRYLIKTRGQQVTLSCSPISGHRSVSWYQQTPGQGLQFLFEYFSETQRNKGNFPGRFSGRQFSNSRSEMNVSTLELGDSALYLCATKRDMNTEAFFGQGTRLTVV.

This chain links TRBV5-1 with TRBJ2-3; 7 positions match TRBD2. This CDR3 spans 16 amino acids. Unmatched junction bases numbered 5, after V lost 1 base and J lost 0 bases. Germline CDR1 reads SGHRS; CDR2 reads YFSETQ. The DNA for the CDR3 is TGCGCCAGCAGCTTGATCTCTAGCGGAAGCACAGATACGCAGTATTTT. Residues: CASSLISSGSTDTQYF.

This clone was found a few times. The chain recombines TRBV9 with TRBJ2-1; D is possibly TRBD2 (6 bases). Trimming stripped 2 bases from V and 4 bases from J, with 10 bases between. The CDR3 spans 14 residues. In germline, CDR1 is SGDLS, CDR2 YYNGEE. The DNA of the CDR3 is TGTGCCAGCAGCGTGGGACTTTCGTACAATGAGCAGTTCTTC. Translated: CASSVGLSYNEQFF.

The chain recombines TRBV28 with TRBJ1-5; TRBD1 aligns across 10 bases. CDR1 is MDHEN and CDR2 is SYDVKM in the germline V gene. Trimming took 7 bases from V and 6 from J; bases not matched to a gene: 12. CDR3 length: 16 amino acids. In DNA, the CDR3 is TGTGCCAGCACAACGACAGGGGGCGGACTAGCTCAGCCCCAGCATTTT. This encodes CASTTTGGGLAQPQHF.

The gene calls are TRBV6-5 and TRBJ2-2, with a weak D call TRBD2 (7 bases). The V gene's germline CDR1 is MNHEY and CDR2 SVGAGI. V was pared by 4 bases and J by 5 bases, with 17 bases between. The CDR3 spans 16 residues. The CDR3 region has the DNA TGTGCCAGCAGTTGGGGGGGACACTCAGGTACCGGGGAGCTGTTTTTT. As protein: CASSWGGHSGTGELFF.

The gene calls are TRBV11-2 and TRBJ1-1; D gene unclear. Trimming left V 1 base short and J 1 base short, with 7 bases between. The CDR3 consists of 14 residues. CDR1 and CDR2 (germline): SGHAT, FQNNGV. Here the CDR3 reads CASSLGARNTEAFF. CDR3 nucleotide sequence: TGTGCCAGCAGCTTAGGGGCAAGGAACACTGAAGCTTTCTTT.

The V call is TRBV5-4, the J call TRBJ1-5, with D uncertain. The CDR3 is 13 residues long. Per germline, CDR1 SGHNT and CDR2 YYREEE (reference sequence). V was cut by 2 bases and J by 10 bases, with 13 bases left in between. The CDR3 region is CASSLEGRGPQHF. Written as DNA, the CDR3 is TGTGCCAGCAGCTTAGAGGGTCGAGGTCCCCAGCATTTT.

The V and J genes are TRBV6-5 and TRBJ2-1, with D maybe TRBD1 (5 bases). V lost 5 bases and J 9 bases, leaving 14 bases between the germline ends. Germline-derived CDR1 and CDR2 are MNHEY and SVGAGI. The CDR3 is 13 amino acids. CDR3 DNA: TGTGCCAGCAGTCTAATTCAGGGCTTTGAGCAGTTCTTC. Protein product: CASSLIQGFEQFF.

The gene calls are TRBV7-9 and TRBJ1-6; D is unclear. The V end lost 3 bases, the J end lost 0 bases, and 6 bases lay between the germline ends. The CDR3 has 15 residues. CDR1 and CDR2 from the germline V gene are SEHNR and FQNEAQ (reference sequence). This chain's CDR3 is CASSFGSSYNSPLHF. In DNA form, the CDR3 reads TGTGCCAGCAGCTTTGGGAGCTCCTATAATTCACCCCTCCACTTT.

This clone was counted between two and nine times. A junction end diverges from the germline sequence, so it may reflect a read error. The J gene is TRBJ2-3, the V gene TRBV7-7, with TRBD2 matching 7 bases. Germline CDR1 is SSHAT and CDR2 is FNYEAQ (reference sequence). This CDR3 is built from 15 residues. The CDR3 sequence: CASSLGAGGTDTQYF. The CDR3 DNA follows: TGTGCTAGCAGCTTAGGGGCGGGGGGCACAGATACGCAGTATTTT.

This clone was seen more than once but under ten times. The rearrangement uses TRBV19 and TRBJ2-6, with D tentatively TRBD1 (5 bases). V lost 6 bases and J lost 1, with 13 bases in between. CDR1 is LNHDA, CDR2 SQIVND, per germline (reference sequence). This CDR3 is built from 16 residues. CDR3 in amino acids: CASRPGYSSGANVLTF. Written as DNA, the CDR3 is TGTGCCAGTAGGCCAGGGTATTCTTCTGGGGCCAACGTCCTGACTTTC.

This sequence joins TRBV19 and TRBJ2-5, with D possibly matching TRBD1 (5 bases). With 5 bases removed from V and 2 bases from J, the gap between germline ends came to 9 bases. Germline values: CDR1 LNHDA, CDR2 SQIVND (reference sequence). This CDR3 comprises 13 residues. As DNA, the CDR3 is TGTGCCAGTAGTTGGCAGGGACAAGAGACCCAGTACTTC. Translating it yields CASSWQGQETQYF.

The J gene is TRBJ2-2, the V gene TRBV5-1, with 7 bases identical to TRBD2. There are 15 residues in the CDR3. The V and J ends lost 0 bases and 3 bases, in that order; junction bases with no gene match: 2. CDR1 and CDR2 from the germline V gene are SGHRS and YFSETQ. CDR3: CASSLAAGDTGELFF. For the CDR3, the DNA is TGCGCCAGCAGCTTGGCCGCGGGGGACACCGGGGAGCTGTTTTTT.

The rearrangement links TRBV9 to TRBJ2-3; 11 nucleotides line up with TRBD2. CDR1 and CDR2 (germline): SGDLS, YYNGEE. There are 16 residues in the CDR3. The V gene end was trimmed by 3 bases and the J gene end by 2 bases; junction bases not matched to a gene: 5. CDR3 protein: CASSGTSGGLTDTQYF. CDR3 sequence (DNA): TGTGCCAGCAGCGGAACTAGCGGGGGACTCACAGATACGCAGTATTTT.

The rearrangement links TRBV2 to TRBJ1-2; D gene uncertain. Germline lookup yields CDR1 SNHLY and CDR2 FYNNEI. The V end lost 10 bases, the J end lost 11 bases, and 20 bases lay between the germline ends. This CDR3 region has 12 residues. The CDR3 coding sequence is TGTGCCACCTCAAGCGGGATCATATCTTACACCTTC. Protein: CATSSGIISYTF. The entire variable domain, with the rest obtained from reference TRBV2 and TRBJ1-2, is as follows: EPEVTQTPSHQVTQMGQEVILRCVPISNHLYFYWYRQILGQKVEFLVSFYNNEISEKSEIFDDQFSVERPDGSNFTLKIRSTKLEDSAMYFCATSSGIISYTFGSGTRLTVV.

This clone appeared a single time. The chain links TRBV28 to TRBJ1-2; D may be TRBD1 (6 bases). V was trimmed by 3 bases and J by 2 bases, leaving 13 bases between them. The CDR3 is 15 amino acids. Germline V gives CDR1 MDHEN, CDR2 SYDVKM. CDR3 sequence (DNA): TGTGCCAGCAGTTTCAGGAACAGGGCAAACTATGGCTACACCTTC. Encoded protein: CASSFRNRANYGYTF.

This rearrangement joins TRBV20-1 to TRBJ1-2; tentatively, D is TRBD1 (5 bases). The V gene's germline CDR1 is DFQATT and CDR2 SNEGSKA (reference sequence). There are 11 residues in the CDR3. V was shortened by 7 bases and J by 4 bases, with 10 bases between the two germline ends. This CDR3 is CSVGGSYGYTF. The CDR3, as DNA: TGCAGTGTCGGGGGGAGCTATGGCTACACCTTC.

This clone was picked up one time. V is TRBV28 and J is TRBJ2-7; TRBD1 matches 9 bases. Germline V lookup: CDR1 MDHEN, CDR2 SYDVKM. This CDR3 is 15 amino acids long. J was trimmed by 2 bases and V by 4 bases; bases with no gene match: 6. CDR3 sequence: CASSSGTGNPYEQYV. The CDR3 DNA sequence: TGTGCCAGCAGTTCCGGGACAGGGAATCCCTACGAGCAGTACGTC.

The chain carries TRBV15 and TRBJ1-6, with 7 positions matching TRBD1. The CDR3 consists of 17 residues. Looked up from germline, CDR1 is LNHNV and CDR2 is YYDKDF (reference sequence). Germline trimming cut 4 bases from V and 1 base from J; bases unmatched to any gene: 7. CDR3 sequence reads: CATSTIGGRSYNSPLHF. DNA of the CDR3: TGTGCCACCAGCACTATAGGGGGCAGGTCCTATAATTCACCCCTCCACTTT.

The chain is built from TRBV4-1 and TRBJ1-2, with D unclear. Deletions cut 1 base from V and 4 bases from J, with 16 bases between. Germline V CDR1 and CDR2: MGHRA, YSYEKL. The CDR3 totals 16 residues. CDR3 coding DNA: TGCGCCAGCAGCCAAGTTGGTGGCGGGATCACCTATGGCTACACCTTC. Residues: CASSQVGGGITYGYTF.

The chain is built from TRBV27 and TRBJ2-5; 7 nucleotides match TRBD1. The CDR3 spans 12 residues. Germline CDR1 reads MNHEY; CDR2 reads SMNVEV (reference sequence). With 8 bases clipped from V and 5 bases from J, the junction kept 5 bases outside the gene matches. CDR3 DNA sequence: TGTGCCAGCTCGACAGGGTTTGAGACCCAGTACTTC. Translating gives CASSTGFETQYF.

The V call is TRBV20-1, the J call TRBJ1-2; 7 nucleotides line up with TRBD1. The CDR3 length is 11 residues. The germline gives CDR1 DFQATT, CDR2 SNEGSKA (reference sequence). The V and J ends lost 8 bases and 6 bases, in that order; junction bases with no gene match: 6. The CDR3 sequence is CSRTQGNGYTF. The CDR3 DNA is TGCAGTAGAACACAGGGGAATGGCTACACCTTC.